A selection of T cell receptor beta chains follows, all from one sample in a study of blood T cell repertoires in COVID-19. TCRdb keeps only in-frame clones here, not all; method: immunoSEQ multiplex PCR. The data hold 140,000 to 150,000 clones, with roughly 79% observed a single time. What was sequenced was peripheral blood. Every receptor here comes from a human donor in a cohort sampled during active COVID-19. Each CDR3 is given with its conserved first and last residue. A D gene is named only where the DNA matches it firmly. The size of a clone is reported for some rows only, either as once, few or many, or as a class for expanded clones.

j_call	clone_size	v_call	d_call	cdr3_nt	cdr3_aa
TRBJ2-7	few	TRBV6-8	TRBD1	TGTGCCAGCAGCACCGGGACAGAGTACTCTGAGCAGTACTTC	CASSTGTEYSEQYF
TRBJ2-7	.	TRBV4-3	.	TGCGCCAGCAGCCAAGAAGCCCCAGGCCCCTACGAGCAGTACTTC	CASSQEAPGPYEQYF
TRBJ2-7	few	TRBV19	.	TGTGCCAGTATGTTTCCAGGGTCAGTGCAGTACTTC	CASMFPGSVQYF
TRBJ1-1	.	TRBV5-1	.	TGCGCCAGCAGCTTGACCCACCAGGGGGAAGCTTTCTTT	CASSLTHQGEAFF
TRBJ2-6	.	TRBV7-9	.	TGTGCCAGCAGCTTCCCAGGGCGGGGTAGTGGGGCCAACGTCCTGACTTTC	CASSFPGRGSGANVLTF
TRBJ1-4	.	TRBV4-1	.	TGCGCCAGCAGCCAAGTTGGGGGGGCTTGGACTAATGAAAAACTGTTTTTT	CASSQVGGAWTNEKLFF
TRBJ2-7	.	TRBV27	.	TGTGCCAGCAGTTTGGGTGCGGTCGCCTACGAGCAGTACTTC	CASSLGAVAYEQYF
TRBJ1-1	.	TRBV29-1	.	TGCAGCCTCCGGGGGGATTTTGGCACTGAAGCTTTCTTT	CSLRGDFGTEAFF
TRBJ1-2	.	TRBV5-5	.	TGTGCCAGCAGTTACAGGGTAGACTATGGCTACACCTTC	CASSYRVDYGYTF
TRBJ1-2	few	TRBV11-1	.	TGTGCCAGCAGCCCAAACATGGACTATGGCTACACCTTC	CASSPNMDYGYTF
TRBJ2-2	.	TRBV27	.	TGTGCCAGCAGTTTACTAGCGACCGGGGAGCTGTTTTTT	CASSLLATGELFF
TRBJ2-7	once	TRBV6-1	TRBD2	TGTGCCAGCAGTGAGACTAGCGGGAGTACGTACGAGCAGTACTTC	CASSETSGSTYEQYF
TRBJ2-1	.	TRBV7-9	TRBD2	TGTGCCAGCAGCTTCGAACTAGCGGGAGTCGGAGGCAATGAGCAGTTCTTC	CASSFELAGVGGNEQFF
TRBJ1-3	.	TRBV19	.	TGTGCCAGTAGTACCCAAATAGACGGACGGGGCTCTGGAAACACCATATATTTT	CASSTQIDGRGSGNTIYF
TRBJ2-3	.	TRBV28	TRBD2	TGTGCCAGCAGATTGGACGGGGCTAGCGGGACATCGGATACGCAGTATTTT	CASRLDGASGTSDTQYF
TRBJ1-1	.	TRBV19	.	TGTGCCAGTTACACCGAATTGAACACTGAAGCTTTCTTT	CASYTELNTEAFF
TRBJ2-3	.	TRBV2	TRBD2	TGTGCCAGCAGTCAGGGACTAGCGGGAGGGTCGGATACGCAGTATTTT	CASSQGLAGGSDTQYF
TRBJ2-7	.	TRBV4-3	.	TGCGCCAGCAGCCAAAAAGCAGCCGGGGAGCAGTACTTC	CASSQKAAGEQYF
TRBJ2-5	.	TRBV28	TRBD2	TGTGCCAGCATCAGGGAGGGAGAGACCCAGTACTTC	CASIREGETQYF
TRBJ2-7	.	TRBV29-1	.	TGCAGCGTCCAAACCGGTGACGAGCAGTACTTC	CSVQTGDEQYF
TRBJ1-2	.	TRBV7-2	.	TGTGCCAGCAGCTCCACCCGGGGATATGGCTACACCTTC	CASSSTRGYGYTF
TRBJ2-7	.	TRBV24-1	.	TGTGCCACCAGTGATTCCGGACAACCTGACTACGAGCAGTACTTC	CATSDSGQPDYEQYF
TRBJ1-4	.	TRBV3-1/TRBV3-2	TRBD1	TGTGCCAGCAGCCCCAATCCTTACCAATTGGACAGGGGGTTAACTAATGAAAAACTGTTTTTT	CASSPNPYQLDRGLTNEKLFF
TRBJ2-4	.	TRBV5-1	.	TGCGCCAGCAGCTCCGGAGACAGACCTAAAAACATTCAGTACTTC	CASSSGDRPKNIQYF
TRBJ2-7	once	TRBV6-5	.	TGTGCCAGCAATAAGGACGGGGGACAGCACTACGAGCAGTACTTC	CASNKDGGQHYEQYF
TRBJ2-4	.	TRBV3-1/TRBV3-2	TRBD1	TGTGCCAGCAGCCAAGATCAGATACAGGGGTCCATTCAGTACTTC	CASSQDQIQGSIQYF
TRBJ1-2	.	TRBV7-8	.	TGTGCCAGCAGCGTTTCAGGGGCTAACTATGGCTACACCTTC	CASSVSGANYGYTF
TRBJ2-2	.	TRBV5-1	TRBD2	TGCGCCAGCAGCTTGGCCCCAATCGTTGATAGCGGGGGTAACACCGGGGAGCTGTTTTTT	CASSLAPIVDSGGNTGELFF
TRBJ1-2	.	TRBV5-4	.	TGTGCCAGCAGCTTGGAACAGAACTATGGCTACACCTTC	CASSLEQNYGYTF
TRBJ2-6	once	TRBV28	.	TGTGCCAGCAGTTTATGGGGCGCTTCTGGGGCCAACGTCCTGACTTTC	CASSLWGASGANVLTF
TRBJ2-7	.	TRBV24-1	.	TGTGCACCTAGCTTTAGGGCAGGCAACTACGAGCAGTACTTC	CAPSFRAGNYEQYF
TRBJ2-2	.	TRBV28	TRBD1	TGTGCCAGCAGTTCCCAGGGGGTACCCGGGGAGCTGTTTTTT	CASSSQGVPGELFF
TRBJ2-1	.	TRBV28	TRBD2	TGTGCCAGCAGGGGCCCCATAGCGGGAAGCTACAATGAGCAGTTCTTC	CASRGPIAGSYNEQFF
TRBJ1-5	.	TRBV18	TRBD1	TGTGCCAGCTCACCACAAAGTGGACAGGGCCGGAATCAGCCCCAGCATTTT	CASSPQSGQGRNQPQHF
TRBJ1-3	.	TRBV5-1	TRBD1	TGCGCCAGCAGCCCCAACGGACAGGGATACTCTGGAAACACCATATATTTT	CASSPNGQGYSGNTIYF
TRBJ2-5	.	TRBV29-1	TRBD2	TGCAGCGTCTCTAGCGGACAAGAGACCCAGTACTTC	CSVSSGQETQYF
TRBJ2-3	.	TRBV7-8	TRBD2	TGTGCCAGCAGCTTAGTCCGACTAGCGGGAAACACAGATACGCAGTATTTT	CASSLVRLAGNTDTQYF
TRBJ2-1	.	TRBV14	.	TGTGCCAGCAGCCATCCCTTAGGAGGAGACAATGAGCAGTTCTTC	CASSHPLGGDNEQFF
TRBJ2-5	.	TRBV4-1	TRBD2	TGCGCCAGCAGCCAAGCCGCCCGGCCTAGCGGGAGTTTAGAGACCCAGTACTTC	CASSQAARPSGSLETQYF
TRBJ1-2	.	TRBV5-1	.	TGCGCCAGCAGCGATACAGGTTCAGCTGGCTACACCTTC	CASSDTGSAGYTF
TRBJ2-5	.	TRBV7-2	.	TGTGCCAGCAGCCAAACGTGGGCAAGGGGGGGCGGCCAAGAGACCCAGTACTTC	CASSQTWARGGGQETQYF
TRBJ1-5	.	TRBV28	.	TGTGCCAGCTGGTCTGTCGGGGGAGATCAGCCCCAGCATTTT	CASWSVGGDQPQHF
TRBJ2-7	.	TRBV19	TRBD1	TGTGCCAGTAGTATGGGACAGGGGGCCGGGTCGTCCGAGCAGTACTTC	CASSMGQGAGSSEQYF
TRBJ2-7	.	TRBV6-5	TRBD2	TGTGCCAGCAGTTACGGGGAGGGCCTGGATCCCTACGAGCAGTACTTC	CASSYGEGLDPYEQYF
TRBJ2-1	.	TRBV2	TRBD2	TGTGCCAGCAGCTATAGCGGGAGGCGGGATGAGCAGTTCTTC	CASSYSGRRDEQFF
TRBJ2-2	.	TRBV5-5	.	TGTGCCAGCAGCTTACAGGCGAACACCGGGGAGCTGTTTTTT	CASSLQANTGELFF
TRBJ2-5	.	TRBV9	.	TGTGCCAGCAGCCCCCGGGTAGCGGAGACCCAGTACTTC	CASSPRVAETQYF
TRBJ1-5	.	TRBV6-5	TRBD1	TGTGCCAGCAGTATTCGGGACAGGGCCAATCAGCCCCAGCATTTT	CASSIRDRANQPQHF
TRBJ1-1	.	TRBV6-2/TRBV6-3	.	TGTGCCAGCAGTTACTCAGCGGGTACTGAAGCTTTCTTT	CASSYSAGTEAFF
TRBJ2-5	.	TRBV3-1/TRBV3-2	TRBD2	TGTGCCAGCAGCCGAACTAGCGGGAGGGCCGAGACCCAGTACTTC	CASSRTSGRAETQYF
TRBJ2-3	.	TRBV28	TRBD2	TGTGCCAGCAGGAACGGGGGGTTTAGGAGTCCTAGCACAGATACGCAGTATTTT	CASRNGGFRSPSTDTQYF
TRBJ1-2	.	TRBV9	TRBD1	TGTGCCAGCAGCCCAAGGACAGGGCCATATGGCTACACCTTC	CASSPRTGPYGYTF
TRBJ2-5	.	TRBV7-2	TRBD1	TGTGCCAGCAGCCAGGGGGGGACAGGGGGCGCGGAGACCCAGTACTTC	CASSQGGTGGAETQYF
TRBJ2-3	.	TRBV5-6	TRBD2	TGTGCCAGCAGCGCTACCCTCGGGACTAGCGGGAGGAAAGGAGATACGCAGTATTTT	CASSATLGTSGRKGDTQYF